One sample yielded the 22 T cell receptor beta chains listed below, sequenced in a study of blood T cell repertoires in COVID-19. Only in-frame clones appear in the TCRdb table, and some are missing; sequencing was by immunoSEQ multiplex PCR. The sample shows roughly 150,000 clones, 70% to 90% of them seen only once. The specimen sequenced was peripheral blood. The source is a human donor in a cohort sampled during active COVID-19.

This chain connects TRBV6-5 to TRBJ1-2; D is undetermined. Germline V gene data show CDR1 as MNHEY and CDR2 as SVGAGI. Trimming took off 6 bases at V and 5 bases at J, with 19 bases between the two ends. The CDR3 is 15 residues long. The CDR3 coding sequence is TGTGCCAGCAGGGGATGGGGTGAGGGTCGTTATGGCTACACCTTC. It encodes CASRGWGEGRYGYTF.

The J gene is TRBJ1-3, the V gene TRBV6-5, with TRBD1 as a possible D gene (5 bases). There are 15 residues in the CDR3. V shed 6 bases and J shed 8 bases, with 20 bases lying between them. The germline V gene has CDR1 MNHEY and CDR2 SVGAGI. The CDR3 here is CASSRGGVEGDTIYF. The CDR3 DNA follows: TGTGCCAGCAGCCGGGGAGGGGTGGAGGGAGACACCATATATTTT.

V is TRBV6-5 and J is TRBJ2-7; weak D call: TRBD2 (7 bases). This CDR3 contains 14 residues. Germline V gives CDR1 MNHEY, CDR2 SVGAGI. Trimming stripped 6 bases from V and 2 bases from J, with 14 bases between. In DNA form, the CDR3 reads TGTGCCAGCAGCCGCGGGGGCAGGACCTACGAGCAGTACTTC. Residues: CASSRGGRTYEQYF.

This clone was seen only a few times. The CDR3 DNA follows: TGTGCCAGCAGTTTGACAGCCGGCTTCAAACTGTTTTTT. Protein: CASSLTAGFKLFF. The chain is built from TRBV12-3 or TRBV12-4 and TRBJ1-4, with D possibly TRBD1 on 5 matching bases. There are 13 residues in the CDR3. The germline V and J ends were trimmed by 3 bases and 11 bases, with 13 bases remaining between them.

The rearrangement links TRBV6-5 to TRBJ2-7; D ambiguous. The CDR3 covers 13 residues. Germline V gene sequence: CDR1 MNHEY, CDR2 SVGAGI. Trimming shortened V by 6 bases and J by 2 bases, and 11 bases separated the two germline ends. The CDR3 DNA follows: TGTGCCAGCAGCTATCAAAGAGCCTACGAGCAGTACTTC. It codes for CASSYQRAYEQYF.

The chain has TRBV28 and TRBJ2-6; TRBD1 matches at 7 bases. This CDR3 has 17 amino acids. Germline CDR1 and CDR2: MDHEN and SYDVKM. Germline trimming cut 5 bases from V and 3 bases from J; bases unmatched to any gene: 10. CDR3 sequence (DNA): TGTGCCAGCAGTCACTCAGGGGGACGGAGTGGGGCCAACGTCCTGACTTTC. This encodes CASSHSGGRSGANVLTF.

DNA for the CDR3: TGTGCCAGCAGCCGGGTACGCTACGAGCAGTACTTC. Translating gives CASSRVRYEQYF. The chain joins TRBV13 to TRBJ2-7; no definite D call. Germline loops: CDR1 PRHDT, CDR2 FYEKMQ (reference sequence). This CDR3 region has 12 residues. The germline V and J ends were trimmed by 5 bases and 3 bases, with 8 bases remaining between them.

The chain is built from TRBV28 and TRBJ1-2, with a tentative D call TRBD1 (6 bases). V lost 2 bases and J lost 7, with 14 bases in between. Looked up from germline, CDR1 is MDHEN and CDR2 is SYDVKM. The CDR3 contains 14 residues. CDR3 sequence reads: CASSLLGGAFGYTF. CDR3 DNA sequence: TGTGCCAGCAGTTTACTAGGGGGGGCCTTTGGCTACACCTTC.

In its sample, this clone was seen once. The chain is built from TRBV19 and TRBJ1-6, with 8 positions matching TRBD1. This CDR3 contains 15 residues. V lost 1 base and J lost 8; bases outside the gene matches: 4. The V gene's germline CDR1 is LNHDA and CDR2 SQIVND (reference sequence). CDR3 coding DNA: TGTGCCAGTAGTATAGGAGACAGGGGACATTCACCCCTCCACTTT. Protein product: CASSIGDRGHSPLHF.

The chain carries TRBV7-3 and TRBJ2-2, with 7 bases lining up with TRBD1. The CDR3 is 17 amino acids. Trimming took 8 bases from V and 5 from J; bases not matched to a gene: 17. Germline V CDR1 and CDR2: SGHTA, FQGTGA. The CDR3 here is CASALYPTQGVTGELFF. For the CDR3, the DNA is TGTGCCAGCGCATTATATCCAACCCAGGGGGTAACCGGGGAGCTGTTTTTT.

CDR3 coding DNA: TGTGCCAGTAGGGGACTAGCCGATATTAAGCCCTACGAGCAGTACTTC. Amino acids: CASRGLADIKPYEQYF. The V gene is TRBV11-3, the J gene TRBJ2-7; 9 nucleotides line up with TRBD2. Per the germline V gene, CDR1 is SGHNT and CDR2 is YENEEA. With V trimmed by 9 bases and J by 2 bases, 14 bases remained unmatched. The CDR3 loop spans 16 amino acids.

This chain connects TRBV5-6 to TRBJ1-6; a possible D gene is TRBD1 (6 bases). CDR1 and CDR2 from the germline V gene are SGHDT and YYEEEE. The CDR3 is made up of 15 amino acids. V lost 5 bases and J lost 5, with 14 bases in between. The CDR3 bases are TGTGCCAGCAGAAGACAGGAGACGGATAATTCACCCCTCCACTTT. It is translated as CASRRQETDNSPLHF.

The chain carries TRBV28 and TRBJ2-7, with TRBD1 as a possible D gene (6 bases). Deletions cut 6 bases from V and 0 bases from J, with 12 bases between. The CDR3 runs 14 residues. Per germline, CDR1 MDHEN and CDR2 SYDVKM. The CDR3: CASRITGYSYEQYF. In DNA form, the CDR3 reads TGTGCCAGCAGGATTACAGGGTACTCCTACGAGCAGTACTTC.

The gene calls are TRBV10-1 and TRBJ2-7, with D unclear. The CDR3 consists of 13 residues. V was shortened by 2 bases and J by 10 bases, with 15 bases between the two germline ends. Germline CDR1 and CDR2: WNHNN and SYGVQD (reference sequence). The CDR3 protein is CASSEPGQAQQYF. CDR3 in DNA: TGCGCCAGCAGTGAGCCCGGCCAGGCGCAACAGTACTTC.

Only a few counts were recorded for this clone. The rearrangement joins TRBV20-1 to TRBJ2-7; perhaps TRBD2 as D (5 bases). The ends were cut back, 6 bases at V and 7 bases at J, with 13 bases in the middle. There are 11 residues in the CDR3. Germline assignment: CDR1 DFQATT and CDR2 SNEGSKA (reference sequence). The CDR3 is CSAPRAREQYF. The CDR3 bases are TGCAGTGCCCCGCGGGCTAGGGAGCAGTACTTC.

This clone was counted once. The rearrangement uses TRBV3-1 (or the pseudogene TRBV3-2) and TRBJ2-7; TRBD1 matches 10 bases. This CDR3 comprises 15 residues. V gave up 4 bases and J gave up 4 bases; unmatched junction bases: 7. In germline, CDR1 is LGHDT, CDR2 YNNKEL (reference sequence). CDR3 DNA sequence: TGTGCCAGCAGCCCTGGGACAGGGGATTGGTACGAGCAGTACTTC. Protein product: CASSPGTGDWYEQYF.

The CDR3 nucleotides are TGCGCCAGCAGCTCGGGACTAGCGGGAGTTTCCTACAATGAGCAGTTCTTC. This translates into CASSSGLAGVSYNEQFF. The chain carries TRBV5-1 and TRBJ2-1; TRBD2 matches 14 bases. The CDR3 is made up of 17 amino acids. The germline V gene encodes CDR1 SGHRS and CDR2 YFSETQ. V trimming: 3 bases; J trimming: 1 base; junction bases outside the gene matches: 3.

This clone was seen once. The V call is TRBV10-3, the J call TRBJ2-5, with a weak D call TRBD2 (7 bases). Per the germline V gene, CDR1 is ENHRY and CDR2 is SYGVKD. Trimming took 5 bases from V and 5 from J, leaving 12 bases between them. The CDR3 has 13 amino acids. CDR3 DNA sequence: TGTGCCATCAGTAATGGGGGGGCGGAGACCCAGTACTTC. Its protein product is CAISNGGAETQYF.

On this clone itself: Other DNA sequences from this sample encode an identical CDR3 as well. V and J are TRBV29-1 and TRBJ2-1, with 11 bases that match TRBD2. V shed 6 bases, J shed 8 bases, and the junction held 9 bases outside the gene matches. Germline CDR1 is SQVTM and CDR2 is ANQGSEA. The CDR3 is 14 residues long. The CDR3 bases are TGCAGCGTCCGAGTAGCGGGGGGGCCTGATGAGCAGTTCTTC. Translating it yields CSVRVAGGPDEQFF.

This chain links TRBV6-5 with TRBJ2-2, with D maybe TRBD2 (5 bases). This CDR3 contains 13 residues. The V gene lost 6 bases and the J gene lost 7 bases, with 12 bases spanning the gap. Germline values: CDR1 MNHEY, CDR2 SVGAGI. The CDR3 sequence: CASSPHGVGELFF. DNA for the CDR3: TGTGCCAGCAGCCCCCACGGGGTCGGGGAGCTGTTTTTT.

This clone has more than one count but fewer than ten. The CDR3 sequence is CASSANTGTALYNEQFF. CDR3 coding DNA: TGTGCCAGCAGCGCCAACACCGGGACAGCACTCTACAATGAGCAGTTCTTC. The genes are TRBV9 and TRBJ2-1; TRBD1 matches 7 bases. The CDR3 loop spans 17 amino acids. Germline V gene lookup returns CDR1 SGDLS and CDR2 YYNGEE. The V gene end was trimmed by 3 bases and the J gene end by 3 bases; junction bases not matched to a gene: 12.

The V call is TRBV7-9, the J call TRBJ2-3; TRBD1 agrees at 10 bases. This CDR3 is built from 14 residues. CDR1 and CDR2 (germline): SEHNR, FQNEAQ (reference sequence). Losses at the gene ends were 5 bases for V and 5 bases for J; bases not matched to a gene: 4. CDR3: CASSPGQGGDTQYF. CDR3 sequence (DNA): TGTGCCAGCAGCCCCGGACAGGGGGGAGATACGCAGTATTTT.